These 28 T cell receptor beta chains originate from one sample sequenced in a study of shared clonotypes between healthy human individuals. Assay used: immunoSEQ multiplex PCR; TCRdb lists only in-frame clones, some missing. Here the sample spans about 1 million clones, about 75% being singletons. Sequencing was carried out using memory CD4+ T cells sorted from blood. Subset here: CD45RA-negative fraction. The source is a young man in good health.

This clone showed up just a few times. The rearrangement joins TRBV23-1 to TRBJ1-2, with D perhaps TRBD1 (6 bases). TRBV23-1 is sorted into the ORF group, with uncertain function. This CDR3 has 14 residues. V shed 7 bases and J shed 6 bases, with 18 bases lying between them. In DNA form, the CDR3 reads TGCGCCAGCAAACCTCCGACAGGATCCAATGGCTACACCTTC. The encoded protein is CASKPPTGSNGYTF.

The chain has TRBV6-1 and TRBJ2-2; tentative D call: TRBD1 (5 bases). Trimming took off 7 bases at V and 5 bases at J, with 14 bases between the two ends. The CDR3 is 14 amino acids. Germline V gene sequence: CDR1 MNHNS, CDR2 SASEGT. The CDR3 region has the DNA TGTGCCAGCATAAGGGGTTCTGAAACCGGGGAGCTGTTTTTT. Encoded protein: CASIRGSETGELFF.

V and J are TRBV5-6 and TRBJ2-6, with no clear D. This CDR3 comprises 16 residues. V shed 1 base and J shed 0 bases, with 8 bases lying between them. Per germline, CDR1 SGHDT and CDR2 YYEEEE. The CDR3 DNA reads as TGTGCCAGCAGCTTGCTGTCTCTCTCTGGGGCCAACGTCCTGACTTTC. Translation gives CASSLLSLSGANVLTF.

In this sample, this clone turned up a few times. Other nucleotide sequences from this sample produce the same CDR3. The chain links TRBV11-2 to TRBJ2-5, with D maybe TRBD2 (5 bases). The V and J ends lost 4 bases and 5 bases respectively, with 11 bases between them. There are 13 residues in the CDR3. CDR1 is SGHAT, CDR2 FQNNGV, per germline. CDR3 amino acids: CASSSARGETQYF. CDR3 sequence (DNA): TGTGCCAGCAGCTCGGCCAGAGGGGAGACCCAGTACTTC.

The CDR3 region has the DNA TGTGCCAGCACGATCGGAACAGGGATTTTTGCCTACGAGCAGTACTTC. Its protein is CASTIGTGIFAYEQYF. This chain links TRBV25-1 with TRBJ2-7; TRBD1 might be the D (6 bases). This CDR3 has 16 amino acids. The germline CDR1 and CDR2 sequences are MGHDK and SYGVNS. V lost 7 bases, J lost 2 bases, and 21 bases lay in between.

This clone was observed a handful of times. The chain joins TRBV27 to TRBJ2-7; D might be TRBD2 (6 bases). Trimming stripped 5 bases from V and 2 bases from J, with 19 bases between. The CDR3 has 16 amino acids. Germline CDR1 reads MNHEY; CDR2 reads SMNVEV (reference sequence). The CDR3 reads CASSPTSNRIPYEQYF. The DNA for the CDR3 is TGTGCCAGCAGTCCCACTAGCAATCGAATCCCCTACGAGCAGTACTTC.

The V gene is TRBV2, the J gene TRBJ2-7, with D unresolved. The CDR3 spans 11 residues. The ends were cut back, 6 bases at V and 5 bases at J, with 8 bases in the middle. Germline CDR1 reads SNHLY; CDR2 reads FYNNEI. The CDR3 sequence is CASRARHEQYF. CDR3 DNA: TGTGCCAGCAGGGCTCGTCACGAGCAGTACTTC.

This chain connects TRBV6-1 to TRBJ2-3; D gene unclear. The V gene lost 6 bases and the J gene lost 0 bases, with 7 bases spanning the gap. The V gene's germline CDR1 is MNHNS and CDR2 SASEGT. The CDR3 is 13 residues long. The CDR3 region is CASRSASTDTQYF. The CDR3 DNA follows: TGTGCCAGCAGGTCAGCTAGCACAGATACGCAGTATTTT.

V gene TRBV7-2 combines with J gene TRBJ2-3; unclear D gene. Between the trimmed V and J ends, which lost 3 bases and 3 bases, there was a span of 10 bases. In germline, CDR1 is SGHTA, CDR2 FQGNSA. The CDR3 totals 14 residues. CDR3 DNA sequence: TGTGCCAGCAGCTTTTCCGGCCCAACAGATACGCAGTATTTT. This codes for CASSFSGPTDTQYF.

The J gene is TRBJ1-5, the V gene TRBV18; maybe TRBD1 (5 bases). The CDR3 contains 16 residues. V lost 6 bases and J lost 1, with 16 bases in between. The germline V gene encodes CDR1 KGHSH and CDR2 LQKENI. The CDR3 region has the DNA TGTGCCAGCTCCGGGGGAGGGTCGGTAAGCAATCAGCCCCAGCATTTT. Translating gives CASSGGGSVSNQPQHF.

CDR3 region: CASSPSSGEGYNEQFF. The CDR3 DNA reads TGTGCCAGCAGTCCCTCTAGCGGGGAGGGCTACAATGAGCAGTTCTTC. The chain is built from TRBV27 and TRBJ2-1, with TRBD2 matching over 9 bases. The V gene end was trimmed by 5 bases and the J gene end by 3 bases; junction bases not matched to a gene: 8. This CDR3 has 16 amino acids. Germline V gene lookup returns CDR1 MNHEY and CDR2 SMNVEV (reference sequence).

The V and J genes are TRBV7-9 and TRBJ2-7; TRBD1 matches at 8 bases. The germline gives CDR1 SEHNR, CDR2 FQNEAQ (reference sequence). This CDR3 is 16 amino acids long. V lost 5 bases to trimming and J lost 5 bases; unmatched junction nucleotides: 14. The CDR3 nucleotides are TGTGCCAGCAGCGGACGGCTTCGACAGGGGCCTAACGAGCAGTACTTC. Its protein is CASSGRLRQGPNEQYF.

The chain combines TRBV19 with TRBJ2-5, with TRBD2 matching 7 bases. The CDR3 extends over 15 amino acids. The germline CDR1 and CDR2 sequences are LNHDA and SQIVND (reference sequence). V was clipped by 1 base and J by 5 bases; unmatched bases: 7. Here the CDR3 reads CASSIGGSEVETQYF. In nucleotides, the CDR3 is TGTGCCAGTAGTATAGGCGGGAGTGAGGTGGAGACCCAGTACTTC.

This chain uses TRBV5-4 with TRBJ2-3; 13 positions match TRBD2. The germline V gene encodes CDR1 SGHNT and CDR2 YYREEE (reference sequence). The CDR3 loop spans 16 amino acids. The V and J ends lost 3 bases and 4 bases, in that order; junction bases with no gene match: 5. Here the CDR3 reads CASSSSLAGGADTQYF. The CDR3 DNA follows: TGTGCCAGCAGCTCGTCACTAGCGGGAGGGGCAGATACGCAGTATTTT. The full variable domain, its missing parts supplied by reference TRBV5-4 and TRBJ2-3, is ETGVTQSPTHLIKTRGQQVTLRCSSQSGHNTVSWYQQALGQGPQFIFQYYREEENGRGNFPPRFSGLQFPNYSSELNVNALELDDSALYLCASSSSLAGGADTQYFGPGTRLTVL.

This chain links TRBV7-8 with TRBJ1-4, with a weak D call TRBD1 (6 bases). V was trimmed by 1 base and J by 4 bases, leaving 10 bases between them. This CDR3 has 15 residues. Germline lookup yields CDR1 SGHVS and CDR2 FQNEAQ. The CDR3 loop is CASSLEGGYNEKLFF. CDR3 nucleotides: TGTGCCAGCAGCTTAGAGGGGGGTTATAATGAAAAACTGTTTTTT.

The chain employs TRBV7-9 and TRBJ2-7, with 7 positions matching TRBD2. Germline-derived CDR1 and CDR2 are SEHNR and FQNEAQ (reference sequence). Losses at the gene ends were 5 bases for V and 3 bases for J; bases not matched to a gene: 7. This CDR3 is built from 14 residues. The CDR3 DNA is TGTGCCAGCAGCCCTGGGGGGGGGATCTACGAGCAGTACTTC. Encoded protein: CASSPGGGIYEQYF.

This sequence joins TRBV9 and TRBJ2-2; maybe TRBD2 (6 bases). Germline V gene sequence: CDR1 SGDLS, CDR2 YYNGEE. The CDR3 totals 16 residues. Trimming pared 6 bases from V and 2 bases from J, leaving 17 bases between. The CDR3 here is CASTLASSGNTGELFF. The CDR3 DNA sequence: TGTGCCAGCACCCTGGCGAGTAGCGGCAACACCGGGGAGCTGTTTTTT.

The V and J genes are TRBV6-6 and TRBJ2-1; 8 bases agree with TRBD2. J gave up 1 base and V 5 bases, and 7 bases lay outside the gene matches. The germline V gene encodes CDR1 MNHNY and CDR2 SVGAGI (reference sequence). The CDR3 runs to 16 residues. CDR3: CASSASASGSYNEQFF. CDR3 coding DNA: TGTGCCAGCAGTGCCAGCGCTAGCGGGTCCTACAATGAGCAGTTCTTC.

The chain couples TRBV7-3 to TRBJ2-7, with D possibly TRBD1 on 6 matching bases. The germline V gene encodes CDR1 SGHTA and CDR2 FQGTGA. The CDR3 is 14 amino acids. Trimming pared 2 bases from V and 3 bases from J, leaving 11 bases between. The CDR3 DNA sequence: TGTGCCAGCAGCTTATATGCACAGGGCTACGAGCAGTACTTC. Protein sequence: CASSLYAQGYEQYF.

CDR3 DNA sequence: TGCAGCGCTGGGACAGGAGCTAACTATGGCTACACCTTC. Its translation is CSAGTGANYGYTF. The chain combines TRBV29-1 with TRBJ1-2, with 8 bases that match TRBD1. V shed 7 bases and J 0 bases; nucleotides not matched to a gene: 4. The CDR3 consists of 13 residues. Germline values: CDR1 SQVTM, CDR2 ANQGSEA.

A note on this clone: A much larger clone is a single base away; this may be a read error. V and J are TRBV6-6 and TRBJ1-1; 8 nucleotides match TRBD1. This CDR3 comprises 14 residues. Germline CDR1 is MNHNY and CDR2 is SVGAGI (reference sequence). Trimming took 2 bases from V and 1 from J; bases not matched to a gene: 0. The CDR3 spells CASSYDRGNTEAFF. The CDR3 DNA is TGTGCCAGCAGTTACGACAGGGGGAACACTGAAGCTTTCTTT.

This rearrangement joins TRBV9 to TRBJ2-5; possible D gene TRBD1, 5 bases. The V gene lost 4 bases and the J gene lost 2 bases, with 15 bases spanning the gap. This CDR3 comprises 15 residues. Germline V gene data show CDR1 as SGDLS and CDR2 as YYNGEE. The CDR3 reads CASSPAKDKQETQYF. In DNA, the CDR3 is TGTGCCAGCAGCCCAGCGAAGGACAAACAAGAGACCCAGTACTTC.

This clone occurred many times. The V call is TRBV28, the J call TRBJ2-1; D is tentatively TRBD1 or TRBD2 (5 bases each). V gave up 6 bases and J gave up 3 bases, with 18 bases separating them. Germline V gives CDR1 MDHEN, CDR2 SYDVKM. This CDR3 spans 16 amino acids. The CDR3 spells CASSEVGVGSYNEQFF. The CDR3 region has the DNA TGTGCCAGCAGCGAGGTGGGGGTAGGGAGCTACAATGAGCAGTTCTTC. The whole variable domain, filled in from reference TRBV28 and TRBJ2-1, reads DVKVTQSSRYLVKRTGEKVFLECVQDMDHENMFWYRQDPGLGLRLIYFSYDVKMKEKGDIPEGYSVSREKKERFSLILESASTNQTSMYLCASSEVGVGSYNEQFFGPGTRLTVL.

The J gene is TRBJ2-5, the V gene TRBV5-4; D perhaps matches TRBD2 (7 bases). The last part of the DNA fits TRBJ2-7 better; the J call may be wrong. CDR3 length equals 15 residues. CDR1 is SGHNT, CDR2 YYREEE, per germline (reference sequence). CDR3 loop: CASSSGAGVAYEQYF. In DNA form, the CDR3 reads TGTGCCAGCAGCTCGGGGGCGGGGGTCGCCTACGAGCAGTACTTC.

The chain employs TRBV5-6 and TRBJ1-4; no clear D. V was pared by 0 bases and J by 8 bases, with 11 bases between. This CDR3 spans 14 amino acids. CDR1 is SGHDT, CDR2 YYEEEE, per germline. In nucleotides, the CDR3 is TGTGCCAGCAGCTTGGGATTCGAAGGCGAAAAACTGTTTTTT. Translating it yields CASSLGFEGEKLFF.

The rearrangement joins TRBV2 to TRBJ2-6; D is uncertain. Germline V gene lookup returns CDR1 SNHLY and CDR2 FYNNEI. Trimming cost V 5 bases and J 0 bases, with 14 bases left between them. The CDR3 is made up of 17 amino acids. CDR3 sequence (DNA): TGTGCCAGCAGTTTCATATCCGGAGCCTCTGGGGCCAACGTCCTGACTTTC. Protein sequence: CASSFISGASGANVLTF.

The chain has TRBV2 and TRBJ1-4, with 7 bases fitting TRBD1. Germline CDR1 and CDR2: SNHLY and FYNNEI. V trimming: 6 bases; J trimming: 7 bases; junction bases outside the gene matches: 5. The CDR3 consists of 13 residues. The CDR3 sequence is CASSLRGGEKLFF. CDR3 coding DNA: TGTGCCAGCAGCCTCAGGGGGGGTGAAAAACTGTTTTTT.

The CDR3 nucleotides read TGTGCCAGCAGCTTTGGATTTGGGATTAGCAATCAGCCCCAGCATTTT. Protein: CASSFGFGISNQPQHF. The chain is built from TRBV7-9 and TRBJ1-5; D gene ambiguous. CDR3 length: 16 amino acids. V lost 3 bases and J lost 0, with 12 bases in between. Germline-derived CDR1 and CDR2 are SEHNR and FQNEAQ (reference sequence). The full variable domain, completed using reference TRBV7-9 and TRBJ1-5, is DTGVSQNPRHKITKRGQNVTFRCDPISEHNRLYWYRQTLGQGPEFLTYFQNEAQLEKSRLLSDRFSAERPKGSFSTLEIQRTEQGDSAMYLCASSFGFGISNQPQHFGDGTRLSIL.